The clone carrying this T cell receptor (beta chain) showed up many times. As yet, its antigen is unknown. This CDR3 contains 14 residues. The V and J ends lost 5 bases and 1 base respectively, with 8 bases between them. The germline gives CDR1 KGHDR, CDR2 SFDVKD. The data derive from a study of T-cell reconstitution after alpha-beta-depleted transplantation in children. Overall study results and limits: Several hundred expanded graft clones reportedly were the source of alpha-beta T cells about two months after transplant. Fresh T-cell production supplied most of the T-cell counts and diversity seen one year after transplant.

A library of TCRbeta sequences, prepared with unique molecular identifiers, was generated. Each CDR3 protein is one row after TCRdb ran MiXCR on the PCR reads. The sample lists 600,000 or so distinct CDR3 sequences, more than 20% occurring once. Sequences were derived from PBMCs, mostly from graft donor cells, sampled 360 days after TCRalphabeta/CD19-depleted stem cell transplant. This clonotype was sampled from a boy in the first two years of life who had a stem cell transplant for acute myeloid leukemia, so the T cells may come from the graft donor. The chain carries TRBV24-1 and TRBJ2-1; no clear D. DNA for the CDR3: TGTGCCACCAGTGTTGGCGGTTCCTACAATGAGCAGTTCTTC. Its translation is CATSVGGSYNEQFF.